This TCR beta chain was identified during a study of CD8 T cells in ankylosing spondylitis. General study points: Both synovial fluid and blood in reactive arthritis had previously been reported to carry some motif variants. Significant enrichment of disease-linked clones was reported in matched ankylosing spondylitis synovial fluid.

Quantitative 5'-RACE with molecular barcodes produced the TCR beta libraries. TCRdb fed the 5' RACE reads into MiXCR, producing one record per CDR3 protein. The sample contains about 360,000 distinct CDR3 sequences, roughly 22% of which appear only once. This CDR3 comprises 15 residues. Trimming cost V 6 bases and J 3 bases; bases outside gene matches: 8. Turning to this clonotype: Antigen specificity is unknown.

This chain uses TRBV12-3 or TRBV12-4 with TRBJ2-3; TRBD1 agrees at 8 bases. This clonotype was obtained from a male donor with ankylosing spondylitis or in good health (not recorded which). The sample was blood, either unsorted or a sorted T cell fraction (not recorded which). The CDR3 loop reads CASRPQGEETDTQYF. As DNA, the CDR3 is TGTGCCAGCAGACCACAGGGGGAAGAGACAGATACGCAGTATTTT.